A single sample is the source of the 7 T cell receptor beta chains below, sequenced in a study of blood T cell repertoires in COVID-19. The repertoire was sequenced with immunoSEQ multiplex PCR; TCRdb's copy has only in-frame clones and lacks some. The repertoire consists of almost 500,000 clones, with 75% to 90% occurring once and the leading ten covering approximately 8.3%. Sequencing input: PBMCs or T cells enriched from blood (not recorded which). The receptors originated from an older woman who had recovered from COVID-19.

The gene calls are TRBV3-1 (or the pseudogene TRBV3-2) and TRBJ2-7; a weak D match, TRBD1 (6 bases). The V end was cut by 4 bases, the J end by 5 bases, with 12 bases between. Looked up from germline, CDR1 is LGHDT and CDR2 is YNNKEL (reference sequence). The CDR3 consists of 13 residues. The CDR3 nucleotides are TGTGCCAGCAGCCTCCCAGGGGCGAACGAGCAGTACGTC. Amino acid sequence: CASSLPGANEQYV.

The genes are TRBV5-1 and TRBJ2-3; D is perhaps TRBD1 (6 bases). Per the germline V gene, CDR1 is SGHRS and CDR2 is YFSETQ. V was cut by 0 bases and J by 5 bases, with 13 bases left in between. The CDR3 runs to 15 residues. In DNA form, the CDR3 reads TGCGCCAGCAGCTTGGCCGGCACCAGGGGAGATACGCAGTATTTT. Encoded protein: CASSLAGTRGDTQYF.

The V call is TRBV12-3 or TRBV12-4, the J call TRBJ2-7; D is unclear. Trimming took 6 bases from V and 2 from J, leaving 11 bases between them. The CDR3 length is 13 residues. Here the CDR3 reads CASSLTATYEQYV. The CDR3 DNA is TGTGCCAGCAGCTTGACTGCGACCTACGAGCAGTACGTC.

The chain couples TRBV27 to TRBJ1-2; 10 bases map to TRBD1. CDR1 and CDR2 (germline): MNHEY, SMNVEV (reference sequence). V dropped 4 bases and J dropped 4; count of bases not matched to a gene: 0. The CDR3 is 13 amino acids. CDR3 loop: CASSWTGGYGYTF. The CDR3 DNA follows: TGTGCCAGCAGTTGGACAGGGGGCTATGGCTACACCTTC.

The V call is TRBV11-2, the J call TRBJ1-4; TRBD1 matches at 8 bases. Per the germline V gene, CDR1 is SGHAT and CDR2 is FQNNGV. V lost 5 bases and J lost 3; bases outside the gene matches: 5. This CDR3 region has 15 residues. This chain's CDR3 is CASSPRQGPNEKLFF. CDR3 bases: TGTGCCAGCAGCCCCCGACAGGGGCCTAATGAAAAACTGTTTTTT.

The chain carries TRBV2 and TRBJ1-2, with 8 bases lining up with TRBD1. The V and J ends lost 1 base and 4 bases, in that order; junction bases with no gene match: 5. CDR1 and CDR2 from the germline V gene are SNHLY and FYNNEI. The CDR3 totals 15 residues. The DNA for the CDR3 is TGTGCCAGCAGTGAAGTGGGACAGGCATCCTATGGCTACACCTTC. Residues: CASSEVGQASYGYTF.

This chain links TRBV5-1 with TRBJ1-1; no clear D. Trimming took off 0 bases at V and 0 bases at J, with 12 bases between the two ends. CDR1 and CDR2 from the germline V gene are SGHRS and YFSETQ. The CDR3 contains 16 residues. The CDR3 protein is CASSLVSVYMNTEAFF. DNA for the CDR3: TGCGCCAGCAGCTTGGTGTCAGTTTACATGAACACTGAAGCTTTCTTT.